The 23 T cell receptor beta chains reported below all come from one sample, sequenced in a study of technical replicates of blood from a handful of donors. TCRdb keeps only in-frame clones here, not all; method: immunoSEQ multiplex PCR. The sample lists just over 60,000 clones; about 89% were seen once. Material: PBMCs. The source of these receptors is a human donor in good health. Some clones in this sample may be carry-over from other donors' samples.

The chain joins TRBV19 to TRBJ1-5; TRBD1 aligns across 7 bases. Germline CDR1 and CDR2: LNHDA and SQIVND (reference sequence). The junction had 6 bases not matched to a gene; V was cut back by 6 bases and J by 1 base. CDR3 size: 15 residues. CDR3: CASRGDRESNQPQHF. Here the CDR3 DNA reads TGTGCCAGTAGAGGAGACAGGGAGAGCAATCAGCCCCAGCATTTT.

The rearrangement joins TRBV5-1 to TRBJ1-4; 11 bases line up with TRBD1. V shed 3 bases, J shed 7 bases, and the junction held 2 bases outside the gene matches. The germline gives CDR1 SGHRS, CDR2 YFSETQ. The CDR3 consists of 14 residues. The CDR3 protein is CASSSGTGGEKLFF. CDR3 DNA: TGCGCCAGCAGCTCCGGGACAGGGGGTGAAAAACTGTTTTTT. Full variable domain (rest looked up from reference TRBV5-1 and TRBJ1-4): KAGVTQTPRYLIKTRGQQVTLSCSPISGHRSVSWYQQTPGQGLQFLFEYFSETQRNKGNFPGRFSGRQFSNSRSEMNVSTLELGDSALYLCASSSGTGGEKLFFGSGTQLSVL.

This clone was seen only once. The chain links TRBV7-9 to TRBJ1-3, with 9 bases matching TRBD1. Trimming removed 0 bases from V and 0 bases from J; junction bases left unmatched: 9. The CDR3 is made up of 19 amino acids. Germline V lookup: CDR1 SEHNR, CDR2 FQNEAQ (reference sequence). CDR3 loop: CASSLALGQGRLSGNTIYF. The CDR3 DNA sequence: TGTGCCAGCAGCTTAGCGCTCGGACAGGGGAGACTCTCTGGAAACACCATATATTTT.

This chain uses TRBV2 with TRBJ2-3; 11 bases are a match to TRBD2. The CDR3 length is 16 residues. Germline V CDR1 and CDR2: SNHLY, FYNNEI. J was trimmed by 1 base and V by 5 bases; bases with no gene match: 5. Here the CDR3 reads CASSRTGLAGTDTQYF. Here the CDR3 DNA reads TGTGCCAGCAGTAGAACGGGACTAGCGGGCACAGATACGCAGTATTTT.

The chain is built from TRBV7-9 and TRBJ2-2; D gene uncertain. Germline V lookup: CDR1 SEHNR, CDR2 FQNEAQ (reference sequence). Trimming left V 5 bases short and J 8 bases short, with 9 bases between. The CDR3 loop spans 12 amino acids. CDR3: CASSGNSGELFF. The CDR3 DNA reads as TGTGCCAGCAGCGGTAATAGTGGGGAGCTGTTTTTT.

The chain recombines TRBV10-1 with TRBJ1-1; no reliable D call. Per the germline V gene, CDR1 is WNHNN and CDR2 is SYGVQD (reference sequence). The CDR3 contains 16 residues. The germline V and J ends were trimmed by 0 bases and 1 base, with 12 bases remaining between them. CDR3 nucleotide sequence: TGCGCCAGCAGTGAGTCGACTCGGCGTAGGAACACTGAAGCTTTCTTT. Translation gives CASSESTRRRNTEAFF.

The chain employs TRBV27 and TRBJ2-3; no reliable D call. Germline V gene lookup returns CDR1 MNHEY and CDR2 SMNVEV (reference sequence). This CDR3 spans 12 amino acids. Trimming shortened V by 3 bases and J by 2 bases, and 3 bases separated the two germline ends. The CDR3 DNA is TGTGCCAGCAGTTTCTTCACAGATACGCAGTATTTT. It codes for CASSFFTDTQYF.

DNA of the CDR3: TGCGCCAGCAGCTTGGCCTCGGGGCAAGAGACCCAGTACTTC. It yields the protein CASSLASGQETQYF. The V call is TRBV5-1, the J call TRBJ2-5, with D tentatively TRBD2 (5 bases). Per germline, CDR1 SGHRS and CDR2 YFSETQ. The germline V and J ends were trimmed by 0 bases and 2 bases, with 8 bases remaining between them. This CDR3 is built from 14 residues.

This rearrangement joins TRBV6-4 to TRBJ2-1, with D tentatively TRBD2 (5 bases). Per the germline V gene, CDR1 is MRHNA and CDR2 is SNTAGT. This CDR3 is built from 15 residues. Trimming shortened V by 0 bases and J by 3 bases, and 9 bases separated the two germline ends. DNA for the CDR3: TGTGCCAGCAGTGACTCGACTGAGGGCTACAATGAGCAGTTCTTC. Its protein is CASSDSTEGYNEQFF.

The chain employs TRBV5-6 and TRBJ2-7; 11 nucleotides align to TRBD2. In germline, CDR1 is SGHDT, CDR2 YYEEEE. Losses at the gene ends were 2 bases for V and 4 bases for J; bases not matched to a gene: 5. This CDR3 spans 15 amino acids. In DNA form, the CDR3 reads TGTGCCAGCAGCTTCACTAGCGGGAGAGGTTACGAGCAGTACTTC. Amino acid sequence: CASSFTSGRGYEQYF.

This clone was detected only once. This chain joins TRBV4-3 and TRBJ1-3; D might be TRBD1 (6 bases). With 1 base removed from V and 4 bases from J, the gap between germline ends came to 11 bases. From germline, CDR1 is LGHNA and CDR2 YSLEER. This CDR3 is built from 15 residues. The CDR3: CASSQGGGAGNTIYF. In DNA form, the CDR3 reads TGCGCCAGCAGCCAAGGCGGGGGGGCCGGAAACACCATATATTTT.

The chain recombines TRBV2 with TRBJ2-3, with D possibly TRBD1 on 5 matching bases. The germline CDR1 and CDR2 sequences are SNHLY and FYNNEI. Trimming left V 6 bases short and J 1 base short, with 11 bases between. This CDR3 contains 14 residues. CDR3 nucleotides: TGTGCCAGCAGAGATCTAGGGGGCACAGATACGCAGTATTTT. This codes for CASRDLGGTDTQYF.

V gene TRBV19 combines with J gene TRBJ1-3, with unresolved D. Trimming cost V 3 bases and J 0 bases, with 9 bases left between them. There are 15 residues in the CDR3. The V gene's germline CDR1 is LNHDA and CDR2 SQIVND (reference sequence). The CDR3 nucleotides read TGTGCCAGTAGTATTGTTGAGAGCTCTGGAAACACCATATATTTT. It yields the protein CASSIVESSGNTIYF. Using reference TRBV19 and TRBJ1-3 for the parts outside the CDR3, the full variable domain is DGGITQSPKYLFRKEGQNVTLSCEQNLNHDAMYWYRQDPGQGLRLIYYSQIVNDFQKGDIAEGYSVSREKKESFPLTVTSAQKNPTAFYLCASSIVESSGNTIYFGEGSWLTVV.

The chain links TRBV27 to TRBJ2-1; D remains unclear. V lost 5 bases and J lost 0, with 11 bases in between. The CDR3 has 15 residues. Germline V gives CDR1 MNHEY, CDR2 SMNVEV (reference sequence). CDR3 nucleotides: TGTGCCAGCAGTCCCCTGGGCAGCTCCTACAATGAGCAGTTCTTC. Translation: CASSPLGSSYNEQFF.

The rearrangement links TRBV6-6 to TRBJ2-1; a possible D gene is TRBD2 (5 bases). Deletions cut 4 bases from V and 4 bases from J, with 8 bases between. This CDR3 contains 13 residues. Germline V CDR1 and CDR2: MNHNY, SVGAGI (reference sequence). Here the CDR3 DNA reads TGTGCCAGCAGTTCGACTACTTACAATGAGCAGTTCTTC. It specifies CASSSTTYNEQFF.

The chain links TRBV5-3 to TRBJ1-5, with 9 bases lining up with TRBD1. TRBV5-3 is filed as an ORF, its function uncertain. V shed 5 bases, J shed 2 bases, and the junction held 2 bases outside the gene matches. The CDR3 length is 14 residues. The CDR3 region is CARSWDRGNQPQHF. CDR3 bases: TGTGCCAGAAGTTGGGACAGGGGCAATCAGCCCCAGCATTTT.

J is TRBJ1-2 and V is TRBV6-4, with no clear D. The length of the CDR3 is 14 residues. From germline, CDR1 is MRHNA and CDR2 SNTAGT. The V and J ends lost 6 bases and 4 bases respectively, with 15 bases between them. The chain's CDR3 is CASRALPGGYGYTF. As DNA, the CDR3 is TGTGCCAGCAGAGCCCTCCCGGGAGGCTATGGCTACACCTTC.

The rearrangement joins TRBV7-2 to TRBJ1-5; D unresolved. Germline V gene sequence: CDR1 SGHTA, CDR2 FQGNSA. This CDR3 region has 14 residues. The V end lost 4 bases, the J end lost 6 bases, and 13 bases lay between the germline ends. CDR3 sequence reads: CASSSPGFFQPQHF. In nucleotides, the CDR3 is TGTGCCAGCAGCTCCCCGGGGTTCTTTCAGCCCCAGCATTTT.

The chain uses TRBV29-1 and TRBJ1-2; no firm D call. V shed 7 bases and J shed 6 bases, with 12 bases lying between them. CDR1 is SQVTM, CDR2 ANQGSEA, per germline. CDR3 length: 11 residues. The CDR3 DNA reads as TGCAGCGGTGGCGTCGGGGATGGCTACACCTTC. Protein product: CSGGVGDGYTF. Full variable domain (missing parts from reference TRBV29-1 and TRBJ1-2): SAVISQKPSRDICQRGTSLTIQCQVDSQVTMMFWYRQQPGQSLTLIATANQGSEATYESGFVIDKFPISRPNLTFSTLTVSNMSPEDSSIYLCSGGVGDGYTFGSGTRLTVV.

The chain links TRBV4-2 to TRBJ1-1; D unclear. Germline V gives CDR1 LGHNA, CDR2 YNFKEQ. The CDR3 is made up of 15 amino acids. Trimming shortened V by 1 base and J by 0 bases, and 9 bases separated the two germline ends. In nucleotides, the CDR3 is TGTGCCAGCAGCCAAGTCGCAGGAATGAACACTGAAGCTTTCTTT. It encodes CASSQVAGMNTEAFF.

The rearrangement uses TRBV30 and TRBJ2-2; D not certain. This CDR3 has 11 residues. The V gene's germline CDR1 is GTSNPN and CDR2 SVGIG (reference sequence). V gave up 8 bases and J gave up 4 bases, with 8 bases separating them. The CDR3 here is CARGITGELFF. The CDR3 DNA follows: TGTGCCAGAGGAATCACCGGGGAGCTGTTTTTT.

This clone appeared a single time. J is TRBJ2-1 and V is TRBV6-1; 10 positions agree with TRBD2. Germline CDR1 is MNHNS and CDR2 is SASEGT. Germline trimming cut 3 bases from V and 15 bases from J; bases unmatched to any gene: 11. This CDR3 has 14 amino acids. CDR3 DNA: TGTGCCAGCAGTGATTCAGGCCTAGCGGGGGTCTGGTTCTTC. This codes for CASSDSGLAGVWFF.

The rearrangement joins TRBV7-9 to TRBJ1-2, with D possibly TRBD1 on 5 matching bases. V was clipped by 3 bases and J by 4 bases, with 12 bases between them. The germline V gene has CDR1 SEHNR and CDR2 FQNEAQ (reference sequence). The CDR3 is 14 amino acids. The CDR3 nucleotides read TGTGCCAGCAGCTTCCCAATACAGGTCTATGGCTACACCTTC. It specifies CASSFPIQVYGYTF.